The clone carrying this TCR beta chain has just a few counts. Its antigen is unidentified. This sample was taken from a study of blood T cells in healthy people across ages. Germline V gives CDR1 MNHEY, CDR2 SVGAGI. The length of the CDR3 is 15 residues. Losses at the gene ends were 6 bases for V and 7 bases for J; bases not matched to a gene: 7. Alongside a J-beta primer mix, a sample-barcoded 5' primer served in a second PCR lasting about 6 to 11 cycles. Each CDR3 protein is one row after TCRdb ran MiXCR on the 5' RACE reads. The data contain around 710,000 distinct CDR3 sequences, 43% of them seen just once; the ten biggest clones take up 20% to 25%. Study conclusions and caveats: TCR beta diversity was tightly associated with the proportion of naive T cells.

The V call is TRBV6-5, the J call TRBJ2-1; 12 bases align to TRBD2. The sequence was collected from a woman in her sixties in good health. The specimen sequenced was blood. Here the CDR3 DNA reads TGTGCCAGCAGCCCGACTAGCGGGGGATGGAATGAGCAGTTCTTC. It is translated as CASSPTSGGWNEQFF.